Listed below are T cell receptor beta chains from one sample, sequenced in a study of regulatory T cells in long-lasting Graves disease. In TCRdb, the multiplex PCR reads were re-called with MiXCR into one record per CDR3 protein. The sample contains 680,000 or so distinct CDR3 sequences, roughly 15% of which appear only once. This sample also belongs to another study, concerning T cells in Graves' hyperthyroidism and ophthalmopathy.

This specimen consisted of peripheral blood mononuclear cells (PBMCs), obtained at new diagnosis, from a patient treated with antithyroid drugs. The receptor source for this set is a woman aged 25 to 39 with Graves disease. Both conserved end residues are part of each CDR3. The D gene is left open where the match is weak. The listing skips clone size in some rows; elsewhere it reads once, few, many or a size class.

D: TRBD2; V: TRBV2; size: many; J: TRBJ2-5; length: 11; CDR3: CASRRGETQYF; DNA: TGTGCCAGCAGGCGGGGGGAGACCCAGTACTTC
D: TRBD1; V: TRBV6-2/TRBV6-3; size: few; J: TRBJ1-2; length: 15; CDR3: CASSRYRGDNYGYTF; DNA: TGTGCCAGCAGCAGATACAGGGGGGATAACTATGGCTACACCTTC
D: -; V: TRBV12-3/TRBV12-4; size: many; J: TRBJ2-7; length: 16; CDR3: CASSDYGLEIHYEQYF; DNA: TGTGCCAGCAGTGACTACGGACTGGAGATTCACTACGAGCAGTACTTC
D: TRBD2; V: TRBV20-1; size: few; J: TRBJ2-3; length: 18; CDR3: CSGMGLSGRRTSTDTQYF; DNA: TGCAGTGGCATGGGACTAAGCGGGAGGCGTACGAGCACAGATACGCAGTATTTT
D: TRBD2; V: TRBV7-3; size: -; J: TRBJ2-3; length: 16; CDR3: CASSRASGRGSDTQYF; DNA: TGTGCCAGCAGCCGCGCTAGCGGGAGAGGGTCAGATACGCAGTATTTT
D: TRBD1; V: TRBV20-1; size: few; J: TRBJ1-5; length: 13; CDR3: CSAKRTGSEPQHF; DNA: TGCAGTGCCAAAAGGACAGGGAGTGAGCCCCAGCATTTT
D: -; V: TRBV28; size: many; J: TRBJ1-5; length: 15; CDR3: CASSFSNRGNQPQHF; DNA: TGTGCCAGCAGTTTCTCCAACAGGGGCAATCAGCCCCAGCATTTT
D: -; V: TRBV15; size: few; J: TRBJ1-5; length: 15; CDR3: CATSRELRINQPQHF; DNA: TGTGCCACCAGCAGAGAGCTACGGATAAATCAGCCCCAGCATTTT
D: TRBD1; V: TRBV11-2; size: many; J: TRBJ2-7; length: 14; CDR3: CASSLNRGPGEQYF; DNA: TGTGCCAGCAGCTTGAACAGGGGGCCAGGCGAGCAGTACTTC
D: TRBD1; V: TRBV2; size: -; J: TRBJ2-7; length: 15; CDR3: CASRGGTGNFYEQYF; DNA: TGTGCCAGCAGGGGGGGGACAGGGAACTTCTACGAGCAGTACTTC
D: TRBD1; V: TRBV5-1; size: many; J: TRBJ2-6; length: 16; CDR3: CASSLTGGAGANVLTF; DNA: TGCGCCAGCAGCTTGACAGGGGGCGCTGGGGCCAACGTCCTGACTTTC
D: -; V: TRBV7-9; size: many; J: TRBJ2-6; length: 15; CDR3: CASSATGTGANVLTF; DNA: TGTGCCAGCAGCGCCACAGGCACTGGGGCCAACGTCCTGACTTTC
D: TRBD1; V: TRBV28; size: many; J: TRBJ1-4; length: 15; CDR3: CASSFLTGEYEKLFF; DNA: TGTGCCAGCAGTTTCTTGACAGGGGAGTATGAAAAACTGTTTTTT
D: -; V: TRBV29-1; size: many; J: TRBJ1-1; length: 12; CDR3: CSVEWNGKEAFF; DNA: TGCAGCGTTGAATGGAACGGGAAGGAAGCTTTCTTT
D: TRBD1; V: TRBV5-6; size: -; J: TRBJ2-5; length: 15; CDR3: CASRPEQGARETQYF; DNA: TGTGCCAGCAGACCCGAACAGGGGGCTAGGGAGACCCAGTACTTC
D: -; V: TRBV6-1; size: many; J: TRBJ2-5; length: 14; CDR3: CASSLSPPQETQYF; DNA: TGTGCCAGCAGTCTATCCCCTCCTCAAGAGACCCAGTACTTC
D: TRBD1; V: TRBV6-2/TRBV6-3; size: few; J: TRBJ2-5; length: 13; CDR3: CASRDRGRETQYF; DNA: TGTGCCAGCAGAGACAGGGGTCGCGAGACCCAGTACTTC
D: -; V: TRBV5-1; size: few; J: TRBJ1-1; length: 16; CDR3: CASSTDAFNMNTEAFF; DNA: TGCGCCAGCAGCACCGACGCCTTCAACATGAACACTGAAGCTTTCTTT
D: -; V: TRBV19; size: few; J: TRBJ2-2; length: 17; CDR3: CASSMGLGRGDTGELFF; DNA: TGTGCCAGTAGTATGGGGTTAGGACGAGGGGACACCGGGGAGCTGTTTTTT
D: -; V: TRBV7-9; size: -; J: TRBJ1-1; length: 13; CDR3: CASSRVLDTEAFF; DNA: TGTGCCAGCAGCCGCGTCTTGGACACTGAAGCTTTCTTT
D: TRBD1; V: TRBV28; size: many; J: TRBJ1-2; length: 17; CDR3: CASSSATTGGASYGYTF; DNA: TGTGCCAGCAGTTCCGCAACAACAGGGGGCGCGTCCTATGGCTACACCTTC
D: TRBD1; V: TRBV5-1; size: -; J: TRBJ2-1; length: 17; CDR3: CASSLGGTGASYNEQFF; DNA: TGCGCCAGCAGCTTGGGGGGGACAGGGGCCTCCTACAATGAGCAGTTCTTC
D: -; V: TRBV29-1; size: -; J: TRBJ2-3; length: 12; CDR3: CSVDKSTDTQYF; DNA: TGCAGCGTTGACAAGAGCACAGATACGCAGTATTTT
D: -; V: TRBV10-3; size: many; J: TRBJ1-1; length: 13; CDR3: CAISRQASTEAFF; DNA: TGTGCCATCAGTAGACAGGCCAGCACTGAAGCTTTCTTT
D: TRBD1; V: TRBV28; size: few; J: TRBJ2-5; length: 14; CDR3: CASSPTGSQETQYF; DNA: TGTGCCAGCAGCCCGACAGGGTCACAGGAGACCCAGTACTTC
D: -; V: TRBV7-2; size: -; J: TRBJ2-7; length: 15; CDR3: CASSLDPGVFYEQYF; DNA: TGTGCCAGCAGCTTAGATCCGGGGGTTTTTTACGAGCAGTACTTC
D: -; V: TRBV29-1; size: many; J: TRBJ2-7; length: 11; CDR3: CSVLDRGKQYF; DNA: TGCAGCGTTTTGGACAGAGGAAAGCAGTACTTC
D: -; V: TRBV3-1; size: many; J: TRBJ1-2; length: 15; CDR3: CASSQRHASNYGYTF; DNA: TGTGCCAGCAGCCAAAGACACGCTTCTAACTATGGCTACACCTTC
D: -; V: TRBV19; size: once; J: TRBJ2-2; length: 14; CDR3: CASTTTAGTGELFF; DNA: TGTGCCAGTACCACAACCGCGGGCACCGGGGAGCTGTTTTTT
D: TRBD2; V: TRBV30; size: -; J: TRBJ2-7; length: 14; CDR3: CAWGGLAGVGEQYF; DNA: TGTGCCTGGGGGGGACTAGCGGGAGTGGGTGAGCAGTACTTC
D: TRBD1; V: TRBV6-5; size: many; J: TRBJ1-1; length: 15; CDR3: CASSSPGQMNTEAFF; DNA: TGTGCCAGCAGTTCTCCGGGACAGATGAACACTGAAGCTTTCTTT
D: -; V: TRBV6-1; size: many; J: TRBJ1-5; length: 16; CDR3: CASSTGGQGGNQPQHF; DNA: TGTGCCAGCAGTACCGGGGGGCAGGGTGGCAATCAGCCCCAGCATTTT
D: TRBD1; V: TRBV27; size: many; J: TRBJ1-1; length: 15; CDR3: CASSFVGTANTEAFF; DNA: TGTGCCAGCAGTTTTGTTGGGACAGCCAACACTGAAGCTTTCTTT
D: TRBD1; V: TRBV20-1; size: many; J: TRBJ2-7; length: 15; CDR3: CSARLVDRGSYEQYF; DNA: TGCAGTGCTAGACTGGTGGACAGGGGGTCCTACGAGCAGTACTTC
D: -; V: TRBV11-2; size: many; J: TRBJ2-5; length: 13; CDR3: CASSPTVKATQYF; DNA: TGTGCCAGCAGCCCGACAGTTAAGGCGACCCAGTACTTC
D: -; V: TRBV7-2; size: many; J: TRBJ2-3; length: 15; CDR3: CASSLVAAGTDTQYF; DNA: TGTGCCAGCAGCTTAGTAGCGGCGGGCACAGATACGCAGTATTTT
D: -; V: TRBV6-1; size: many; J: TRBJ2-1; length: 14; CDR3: CASSAYQDYNEQFF; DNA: TGTGCCAGCAGTGCCTACCAGGACTACAATGAGCAGTTCTTC
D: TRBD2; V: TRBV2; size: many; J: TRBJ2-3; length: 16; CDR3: CASRAQRLAGVDTQYF; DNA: TGTGCCAGCAGAGCCCAACGACTAGCGGGAGTTGATACGCAGTATTTT
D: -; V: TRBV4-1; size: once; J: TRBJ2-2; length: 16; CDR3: CASSQDPRGDTGELFF; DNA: TGCGCCAGCAGCCAAGATCCCCGAGGGGACACCGGGGAGCTGTTTTTT
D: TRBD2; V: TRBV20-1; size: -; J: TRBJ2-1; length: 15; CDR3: CSARSGRKADNEQFF; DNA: TGCAGTGCTAGAAGCGGGAGAAAGGCGGACAATGAGCAGTTCTTC
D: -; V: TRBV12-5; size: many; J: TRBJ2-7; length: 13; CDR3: CASGLEGWDEQYF; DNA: TGTGCTAGTGGTTTAGAGGGATGGGACGAGCAGTACTTC
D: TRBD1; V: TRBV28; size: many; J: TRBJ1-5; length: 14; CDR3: CASLTGTGAKPQHF; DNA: TGTGCCAGTCTGACCGGGACAGGGGCAAAGCCCCAGCATTTT
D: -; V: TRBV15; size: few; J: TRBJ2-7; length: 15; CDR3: CATSPSPEGTYEQYF; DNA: TGTGCCACCAGCCCCTCGCCGGAGGGTACCTACGAGCAGTACTTC